This T cell receptor beta chain comes out of a study of cytomegalovirus exposure and HLA in healthy donors. Findings and caveats of the study: It was in a later analysis that TCR association rates were seen to vary by HLA locus, highest for DRB1 and lowest for HLA-C. Presence/absence analyses assumed roughly uniform sequencing depth across donors.

Germline V gives CDR1 SGDLS, CDR2 YYNGEE. Trimming cost V 0 bases and J 3 bases; bases outside gene matches: 5. The CDR3 is 18 residues long. The PCR contained 60 Vbeta and 13 Jbeta primers. Profiling relied on immunoSEQ multiplex PCR, and the TCRdb table lists in-frame clones only, not all of them. The specimen's table records 150,000 or so clones. A word on this clone: Its matching antigen is unknown.

This sequence joins TRBV9 and TRBJ2-2, with 13 bases fitting TRBD2. Sequencing was carried out using PBMCs. The sequence was obtained from a woman aged 55-70 years in good health and CMV-seronegative. The CDR3 nucleotides read TGTGCCAGCAGCGTAGCTCCGGGACTAGCGGGATACACCGGGGAGCTGTTTTTT. Translating it yields CASSVAPGLAGYTGELFF.